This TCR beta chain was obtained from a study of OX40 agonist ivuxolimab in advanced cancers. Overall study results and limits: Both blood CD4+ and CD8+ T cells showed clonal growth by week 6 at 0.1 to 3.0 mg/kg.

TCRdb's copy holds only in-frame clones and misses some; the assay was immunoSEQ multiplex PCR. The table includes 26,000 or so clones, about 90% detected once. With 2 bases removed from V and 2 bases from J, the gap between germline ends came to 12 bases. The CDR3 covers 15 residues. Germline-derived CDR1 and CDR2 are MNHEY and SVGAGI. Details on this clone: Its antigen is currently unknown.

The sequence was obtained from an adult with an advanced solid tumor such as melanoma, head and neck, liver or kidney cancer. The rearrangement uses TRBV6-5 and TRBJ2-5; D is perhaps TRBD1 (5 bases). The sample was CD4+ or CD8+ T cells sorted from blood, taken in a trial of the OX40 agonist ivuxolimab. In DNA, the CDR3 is TGTGCCAGCAGTTACAACCAGGGTCGGCAAGAGACCCAGTACTTC. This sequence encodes CASSYNQGRQETQYF.